This is a list of T cell receptor beta chains from one sample in a study of shared clonotypes between healthy human individuals. Repertoires were generated with immunoSEQ multiplex PCR, while TCRdb's copy carries only in-frame clones and drops some. The sample consists of approximately 500,000 clones, approximately 95% of them appearing once. Sequences were obtained from naive CD4+ T cells sorted from blood. These TCRs come from a woman between 25 and 40 years old in good health. Both conserved end residues are part of each CDR3. D genes are given only for firm matches. Clone size is shown for a subset of rows, as once, few, many or a class of expanded clone.

clone_size,j_call,v_call,d_call,cdr3_aa,cdr3_nt
NA,TRBJ1-2,TRBV6-1,NA,CASSEVLRGAKGYTF,TGTGCCAGCAGTGAAGTGTTGAGGGGGGCGAAGGGCTACACCTTC
NA,TRBJ2-7,TRBV7-9,NA,CASSLGGDEQYF,TGTGCCAGCAGCTTAGGAGGGGACGAGCAGTACTTC
NA,TRBJ1-5,TRBV16,TRBD1,CASSHSGQANQPQHF,TGTGCCAGCAGCCATAGCGGACAGGCCAATCAGCCCCAGCATTTT
NA,TRBJ2-5,TRBV19,NA,CASKLRESSETQYF,TGTGCCAGTAAACTCAGAGAGTCCTCAGAGACCCAGTACTTC
NA,TRBJ2-2,TRBV9,NA,CASNRGTNTGELFF,TGTGCCAGCAATCGGGGGACGAACACCGGGGAGCTGTTTTTT
NA,TRBJ2-1,TRBV2,NA,CASRGPSYNEQFF,TGTGCCAGCAGGGGGCCCTCCTACAATGAGCAGTTCTTC
NA,TRBJ2-2,TRBV5-4,TRBD2,CASSLPSAGGPGGELFF,TGTGCCAGCAGCCTCCCATCTGCGGGAGGGCCTGGCGGGGAGCTGTTTTTT
NA,TRBJ1-3,TRBV7-9,NA,CASSTETGPGNTIYF,TGTGCCAGCAGCACAGAGACGGGACCTGGAAACACCATATATTTT
NA,TRBJ1-1,TRBV27,TRBD1,CASSLGDRNTEAFF,TGTGCCAGCAGTTTGGGGGACAGGAACACTGAAGCTTTCTTT
NA,TRBJ1-1,TRBV10-1,TRBD1,CASSTGVEGTEAFF,TGCGCCAGCAGTACAGGGGTCGAGGGCACTGAAGCTTTCTTT
once,TRBJ2-5,TRBV5-4,NA,CASSAPPGKETQYF,TGTGCCAGCAGCGCCCCGCCAGGAAAAGAGACCCAGTACTTC
NA,TRBJ2-7,TRBV5-1,NA,CASSRDHEQYF,TGCGCCAGCAGCAGGGATCACGAGCAGTACTTC
NA,TRBJ1-4,TRBV28,NA,CARNEGGHEIATNEKLFF,TGTGCCAGAAACGAGGGTGGACACGAGATAGCAACTAATGAAAAACTGTTTTTT
NA,TRBJ1-5,TRBV4-1,NA,CASSQSPNQPQHF,TGCGCCAGCAGCCAATCTCCCAATCAGCCCCAGCATTTT
NA,TRBJ2-3,TRBV28,TRBD1,CASSLLLGGQGMRDTQYF,TGTGCCAGCAGTTTATTATTAGGGGGACAGGGGATGAGAGATACGCAGTATTTT
NA,TRBJ2-5,TRBV9,NA,CASDRGGETQYF,TGTGCCAGCGACAGGGGAGGGGAGACCCAGTACTTC
NA,TRBJ2-3,TRBV5-6,NA,CASRVGVTDTQYF,TGTGCCAGCAGGGTCGGGGTCACAGATACGCAGTATTTT
NA,TRBJ2-7,TRBV2,TRBD1,CATWTGTGGMGEQYF,TGTGCCACGTGGACCGGGACAGGGGGCATGGGCGAGCAGTACTTC
NA,TRBJ2-7,TRBV4-3,TRBD1,CASSQGQGPSYEQYF,TGCGCCAGCAGCCAGGGACAGGGTCCCTCCTACGAGCAGTACTTC
NA,TRBJ1-4,TRBV6-1,TRBD1,CASRDRGIGEKLFF,TGTGCCAGCAGGGACAGGGGGATCGGTGAAAAACTGTTTTTT
NA,TRBJ2-7,TRBV11-2,TRBD2,CASSSGTSGRAYEQYF,TGTGCCAGCAGCTCCGGGACTAGCGGGAGGGCCTACGAGCAGTACTTC
NA,TRBJ2-1,TRBV19,NA,CASSMSIVRDEQFF,TGTGCCAGTAGTATGTCGATAGTCAGGGATGAGCAGTTCTTC
once,TRBJ1-4,TRBV9,TRBD1,CASSAPGGAGNEKLFF,TGTGCCAGCAGCGCGCCAGGGGGCGCGGGTAATGAAAAACTGTTTTTT
NA,TRBJ1-3,TRBV30,NA,CAWGRWQGDSGNTIYF,TGTGCCTGGGGTCGCTGGCAGGGAGACTCTGGAAACACCATATATTTT
NA,TRBJ2-7,TRBV14,NA,CASSQAQRAGHEQYF,TGTGCCAGCAGCCAAGCACAGCGTGCTGGCCACGAGCAGTACTTC